This T cell receptor (beta chain) was sequenced for a study of metastatic and nonmetastatic thyroid tumors. Across the study: A comparison of repertoires was made across blood and tumor or nodule tissue from malignant and benign thyroid patients. Broader study findings: According to reports, the diversity of TCR beta was significantly higher in malignant thyroid tumors than in benign nodules, and this held in both blood and tumor samples.

Per the original data handling: Construction of a distant-metastasis classifier for papillary thyroid cancer relied on CDR3 differences across clinicopathological groups. TCRdb redid the clone calls on the PCR reads using MiXCR. These V and J calls derive from TCRdb rather than the authors' analysis. The sample lists tens of thousands of clones; approximately 15% were seen once. A note on this clone: Antigen unknown.

Germline assignment: CDR1 WSHSY and CDR2 SAAADI. V gave up 2 bases and J gave up 3 bases; unmatched junction bases: 3. The CDR3 length is 15 residues. Thyroid surgery was preceded by no treatment in any patient. The sample consisted of blood. V is TRBV10-2 and J is TRBJ2-3; 9 bases align to TRBD1. This receptor was taken from a male donor with papillary thyroid cancer or a benign thyroid nodule (not recorded which). Some clones in this sample may be carry-over from other donors' samples. The CDR3, as DNA: TGCGCCAGCAGTGAGACAGGGGGCGTAACAGATACGCAGTATTTT. Translation: CASSETGGVTDTQYF.